The clone carrying this T cell receptor (beta chain) was seen more than once but under ten times. Its antigen is as yet unknown. V gave up 5 bases and J gave up 2 bases, with 13 bases separating them. This CDR3 contains 16 residues. This record belongs to a study of T cells after yellow fever vaccination. Across the study: Low-cell-number fractions underwent preparation using SMART-Seq v4 Ultra Low Input.

The study, taken as a whole, reports: Post-booster reappearance was seen for most primary-vaccination clones (around 96% CD4, around 88% CD8). Highly abundant clonotypes carried over from the bulk population could end up in FACS-sorted repertoires as contaminants.

By 5'RACE template switching, TCR cDNA was produced, with a universal primer site and UMIs added in the process. A single record per CDR3 protein comes from TCRdb applying MiXCR to the 5' RACE reads. This repertoire shows some 320,000 distinct CDR3 sequences, 3.5% to 4.5% found once; its top ten account for just under 20%. This receptor was taken from a man in his late teens or twenties who received the YFV17D yellow fever vaccine. This specimen consisted of PBMCs, obtained 15 days after the yellow fever booster vaccination. The genes are TRBV12-3 or TRBV12-4 and TRBJ2-6; the D gene is possibly TRBD2 (6 bases). CDR3 coding DNA: TGTGCCAGCAGTCCAAGACCGGGGGCTGGGGCCAACGTCCTGACTTTC. This sequence encodes CASSPRPGAGANVLTF.